This paragraph reports one T cell receptor (beta chain). Its antigen is undetermined. Pooling covered second doses at about 4 or about 12 weeks. This sample is drawn from a study of T cell responses to AZD1222 COVID-19 vaccine. Study outcomes and limitations: Reports say nearly half of spike-specific TCRs go after unmutated variant regions. Just a handful of people given AZD1222 tested seropositive at baseline.

Sequencing was performed with immunoSEQ multiplex PCR; in TCRdb, only in-frame clones are kept and a portion is missing. The table shows roughly 110,000 clones, with around 88% occurring only once. There are 16 residues in the CDR3. Germline V gene data show CDR1 as MDHEN and CDR2 as SYDVKM. V lost 3 bases to trimming and J lost 5 bases; unmatched junction nucleotides: 7. The clonotype originates from an adult who received the AZD1222 COVID-19 vaccine. The chain couples TRBV28 to TRBJ1-6; 7 bases line up with TRBD1. The source was peripheral blood, collected 28 days after the second AZD1222 dose. CDR3 sequence reads: CASSFEGAINNSPLHF. CDR3 coding DNA: TGTGCCAGCAGTTTCGAGGGGGCGATTAATAATTCACCCCTCCACTTT.